Below, 22 T cell receptor beta chains from the same sample are listed, as sequenced in a study of blood T cell repertoires in COVID-19. Clones were read by immunoSEQ multiplex PCR, and TCRdb kept only the in-frame ones, dropping some. The table has 200,000 to 250,000 clones, about 80% seen once; the top ten hold less than 2%. Sequencing input: PBMCs or T cells enriched from blood (not recorded which). The receptors stem from a man aged 55-75 years who had recovered from COVID-19.

The CDR3 sequence: CSASRQVGGELFF. In nucleotides, the CDR3 is TGCAGTGCTAGTAGGCAGGTCGGCGGGGAGCTGTTTTTT. The V gene is TRBV20-1, the J gene TRBJ2-2; D is unclear. The CDR3 is 13 amino acids. V lost 3 bases and J 7 bases, leaving 12 bases between the germline ends. Germline CDR1 and CDR2: DFQATT and SNEGSKA (reference sequence).

This sequence joins TRBV15 and TRBJ1-2, with D perhaps TRBD1 (6 bases). Germline-derived CDR1 and CDR2 are LNHNV and YYDKDF (reference sequence). V was shortened by 0 bases and J by 7 bases, with 18 bases between the two germline ends. This CDR3 has 16 residues. The CDR3 here is CATSRDTGTVGGGYTF. DNA of the CDR3: TGTGCCACCAGCAGAGACACAGGGACGGTCGGTGGTGGCTACACCTTC.

The rearrangement links TRBV2 to TRBJ2-2; 9 nucleotides match TRBD1. Trimming removed 9 bases from V and 5 bases from J; junction bases left unmatched: 10. Germline V gene lookup returns CDR1 SNHLY and CDR2 FYNNEI. CDR3 length: 15 amino acids. CDR3 sequence (DNA): TGTGCCAGTACCTTGACAGGGGGGCGAACCGGGGAGCTGTTTTTT. Protein product: CASTLTGGRTGELFF. Filled out from reference TRBV2 and TRBJ2-2, the complete variable domain reads EPEVTQTPSHQVTQMGQEVILRCVPISNHLYFYWYRQILGQKVEFLVSFYNNEISEKSEIFDDQFSVERPDGSNFTLKIRSTKLEDSAMYFCASTLTGGRTGELFFGEGSRLTVL.

The table lists this clone with a few counts. The genes are TRBV5-1 and TRBJ2-2; D is perhaps TRBD1 (6 bases). Germline V gene sequence: CDR1 SGHRS, CDR2 YFSETQ. This CDR3 is 14 amino acids long. V lost 3 bases to trimming and J lost 1 base, with 7 bases between them. The CDR3 loop reads CASSWGQNTGELFF. The CDR3 DNA follows: TGCGCCAGCAGCTGGGGACAGAACACCGGGGAGCTGTTTTTT.

The rearrangement joins TRBV19 to TRBJ2-1, with a possible D match to TRBD2 (6 bases). Looked up from germline, CDR1 is LNHDA and CDR2 is SQIVND (reference sequence). V was trimmed by 4 bases and J by 9 bases, leaving 22 bases between them. The CDR3 runs 16 residues. CDR3 residues: CASSNVPQGGGGEQFF. In nucleotides, the CDR3 is TGTGCCAGTAGTAACGTGCCGCAGGGAGGTGGGGGTGAGCAGTTCTTC.

This CDR3 reads CASRSGTGSLFGEKLFF. The CDR3 DNA reads TGTGCCAGTAGATCTGGGACAGGGAGTCTGTTTGGAGAAAAACTGTTTTTT. The chain employs TRBV19 and TRBJ1-4; TRBD1 matches 9 bases. Germline lookup yields CDR1 LNHDA and CDR2 SQIVND (reference sequence). The CDR3 has 17 residues. V lost 6 bases to trimming and J lost 8 bases; unmatched junction nucleotides: 16.

The chain recombines TRBV7-2 with TRBJ2-5; D uncertain. The CDR3 length is 14 residues. Germline assignment: CDR1 SGHTA and CDR2 FQGNSA. The ends were cut back, 5 bases at V and 5 bases at J, with 15 bases in the middle. CDR3 in amino acids: CASSPLLSVETQYF. CDR3 sequence (DNA): TGTGCCAGCAGCCCTTTGTTGTCTGTGGAGACCCAGTACTTC.

This clone was detected only once. The chain is built from TRBV3-1 (or the pseudogene TRBV3-2) and TRBJ1-6; no clear D. The CDR3 extends over 12 amino acids. Germline CDR1 LGHDT, CDR2 YNNKEL (reference sequence). The germline V and J ends were trimmed by 1 base and 10 bases, with 5 bases remaining between them. Here the CDR3 DNA reads TGTGCCAGCAGCCAAGCCTTCTCACCCCTCCACTTT. Residues: CASSQAFSPLHF.

The V call is TRBV19, the J call TRBJ2-1; TRBD1 agrees at 12 bases. The V gene's germline CDR1 is LNHDA and CDR2 SQIVND (reference sequence). Losses at the gene ends were 3 bases for V and 3 bases for J; bases not matched to a gene: 3. This CDR3 region has 16 residues. The CDR3 protein is CASSMGTGGRYNEQFF. In DNA form, the CDR3 reads TGTGCCAGTAGTATGGGGACAGGGGGCCGCTACAATGAGCAGTTCTTC.

The rearrangement uses TRBV19 and TRBJ1-5, with D perhaps matching TRBD1 (5 bases). Germline lookup yields CDR1 LNHDA and CDR2 SQIVND (reference sequence). V was cut by 5 bases and J by 0 bases, with 8 bases left in between. The CDR3 extends over 14 amino acids. The CDR3 bases are TGTGCCAGTAGTGCGGGGGATAGCAATCAGCCCCAGCATTTT. Its protein is CASSAGDSNQPQHF.

CDR3 in DNA: TGTGCCAGCAGCTTCGTACTAGTGGGATCACCCCTCCACTTT. This translates into CASSFVLVGSPLHF. The chain combines TRBV5-8 with TRBJ1-6; D gene ambiguous. Trimming removed 2 bases from V and 10 bases from J, with 13 bases in between. The length of the CDR3 is 14 residues. The germline V gene encodes CDR1 SGHTS and CDR2 YDEGEE.

This clone was recorded only once. This chain connects TRBV6-2 or TRBV6-3 to TRBJ2-7; D is possibly TRBD1 (6 bases). Germline lookup yields CDR1 MNHEY and CDR2 SVGEGT. The CDR3 runs to 15 residues. With 2 bases removed from V and 2 bases from J, the gap between germline ends came to 13 bases. The CDR3 sequence is CASSYPGTRTYEQYF. DNA of the CDR3: TGTGCCAGCAGTTACCCCGGGACACGAACCTACGAGCAGTACTTC.

The chain links TRBV19 to TRBJ2-3, with TRBD1 identical over 7 bases. V shed 3 bases, J shed 5 bases, and the junction held 11 bases outside the gene matches. This CDR3 is built from 16 residues. Looked up from germline, CDR1 is LNHDA and CDR2 is SQIVND (reference sequence). For the CDR3, the DNA is TGTGCCAGTAGTATTATGACAGGGAGTCTAGGAGATACGCAGTATTTT. This codes for CASSIMTGSLGDTQYF.

This sequence joins TRBV7-2 and TRBJ1-1; TRBD1 agrees at 8 bases. CDR3 size: 15 residues. Germline assignment: CDR1 SGHTA and CDR2 FQGNSA. Unmatched junction bases numbered 5, after V lost 5 bases and J lost 0 bases. Written as DNA, the CDR3 is TGTGCCAGCAGCACCAGGACAGGGCTGAACACTGAAGCTTTCTTT. Translating it yields CASSTRTGLNTEAFF.

The chain uses TRBV2 and TRBJ2-2, with TRBD1 matching 7 bases. This CDR3 contains 15 residues. Germline V gene data show CDR1 as SNHLY and CDR2 as FYNNEI. Losses at the gene ends were 6 bases for V and 6 bases for J; bases not matched to a gene: 10. CDR3 sequence reads: CASRATTTGSGELFF. In nucleotides, the CDR3 is TGTGCCAGCAGAGCGACAACGACAGGGTCCGGGGAGCTGTTTTTT. Drawing the rest from reference TRBV2 and TRBJ2-2, the complete variable domain is EPEVTQTPSHQVTQMGQEVILRCVPISNHLYFYWYRQILGQKVEFLVSFYNNEISEKSEIFDDQFSVERPDGSNFTLKIRSTKLEDSAMYFCASRATTTGSGELFFGEGSRLTVL.

This chain joins TRBV7-2 and TRBJ2-2, with TRBD2 as a possible D gene (7 bases). The CDR3 contains 15 residues. V lost 4 bases and J 5 bases, leaving 14 bases between the germline ends. Per the germline V gene, CDR1 is SGHTA and CDR2 is FQGNSA. CDR3 DNA sequence: TGTGCCAGCAGCTCAGGGAGGGGGGCGACCGGGGAGCTGTTTTTT. Its protein is CASSSGRGATGELFF.

The rearrangement uses TRBV11-3 and TRBJ2-5; a possible D gene is TRBD2 (5 bases). Germline V gives CDR1 SGHNT, CDR2 YENEEA. The CDR3 is 14 amino acids. The ends were cut back, 1 base at V and 4 bases at J, with 10 bases in the middle. The CDR3 loop reads CASSLGGRGETQYF. CDR3 DNA sequence: TGTGCCAGCAGCTTAGGCGGTCGGGGAGAGACCCAGTACTTC.

The chain recombines TRBV4-3 with TRBJ1-1; weak D call: TRBD1 (5 bases). The V gene's germline CDR1 is LGHNA and CDR2 YSLEER. The CDR3 loop spans 15 amino acids. V gave up 4 bases and J gave up 0 bases, with 12 bases separating them. The CDR3 DNA reads as TGCGCCAGCAGCCCACAGGTTAGGATGAACACTGAAGCTTTCTTT. It specifies CASSPQVRMNTEAFF.

The rearrangement uses TRBV24-1 and TRBJ2-3, with 8 bases that match TRBD2. The junction had 8 bases not matched to a gene; V was cut back by 3 bases and J by 1 base. The germline V gene has CDR1 KGHDR and CDR2 SFDVKD. The CDR3 has 17 residues. CDR3 amino acids: CATSDNRGGPGTDTQYF. The CDR3 nucleotides read TGTGCCACCAGTGATAACCGGGGGGGGCCTGGCACAGATACGCAGTATTTT.

CDR3 residues: CASSLAGQGATEAFF. DNA for the CDR3: TGTGCCAGCAGCTTAGCGGGACAGGGGGCCACTGAAGCTTTCTTT. The chain carries TRBV7-6 and TRBJ1-1, with 12 bases lining up with TRBD1. The trim removed 0 bases at V and 4 bases at J, leaving 0 bases unmatched. Germline loops: CDR1 SGHVS, CDR2 FNYEAQ. CDR3 size: 15 residues.

Of note for this clone: Other nucleotide sequences in the sample specify the same CDR3. The chain recombines TRBV7-2 with TRBJ1-5; maybe TRBD1 (6 bases). V was shortened by 3 bases and J by 0 bases, with 12 bases between the two germline ends. This CDR3 is built from 16 residues. From germline, CDR1 is SGHTA and CDR2 FQGNSA. CDR3 coding DNA: TGTGCCAGCAGCTTGTACAGGGCGGGTAGCAATCAGCCCCAGCATTTT. It yields the protein CASSLYRAGSNQPQHF.

The chain links TRBV21-1 to TRBJ2-7; the listed D gene, TRBD1, was not tested against the DNA. TRBV21-1 is noted as a pseudogene. The CDR3 loop spans 14 amino acids. The CDR3 spells CASSTRDRRYEQYF. The CDR3 bases are TGTGCCAGCAGCACCCGGGACAGGCGCTACGAGCAGTACTTC.